This T cell receptor (beta chain) is drawn from a study of cytomegalovirus exposure and HLA in healthy donors. General study points: One later analysis, an examination of the 90 to 150 validation repertoires, found that first-cohort TCR clusters tended to co-occur in them.

There are 14 residues in the CDR3. V shed 1 base and J 2 bases; nucleotides not matched to a gene: 2. CDR1 MNHNS and CDR2 SASEGT come from the germline V gene. With regard to this clone: Its antigen is not identified.

TCRdb's copy holds only in-frame clones and misses some; the assay was immunoSEQ multiplex PCR. The data hold 85,000 to 120,000 clones, with 88% observed a single time. The V call is TRBV6-1, the J call TRBJ2-7; 7 bases are a match to TRBD1. The sample was PBMCs. The source of this sequence is a woman between 18 and 29 years old in good health and CMV-seropositive. CDR3 loop: CASSEGTGAYEQYF. CDR3 in DNA: TGTGCCAGCAGTGAAGGGACAGGAGCCTACGAGCAGTACTTC.